Reported below is one T cell receptor beta chain. The clone's antigen remains unknown. Nothing much larger sits one base from this clone, and base qualities are not available. Its CDR3 holds 16 amino acids, cysteine through phenylalanine. The read is trimmed to its CDR3 DNA, 48 bases read in frame from base 1. Based on the germline V gene, the CDR1 and CDR2 sequences are SGHRS and YFSETQ. Trimming costs V 0 bases and J 0 bases, and their ends lie 10 bases apart. This sample stems from a study of blood T cells in healthy people across ages (dated by TCRdb to the mid-2010s). With regard to the full study: In model experiments, template switching captured about one uniquely barcoded TCR beta cDNA molecule for every two T cells. The study measured age-related changes in TCR beta repertoire diversity using deep sequencing normalized with unique cDNA molecular identifiers. The donors were split into four age groups: young (average 16 years), middle-aged (around 40), aged (about 62) and long-lived (approximately 80). To avoid experimental bias, donors of different ages were randomly spread across the sequencing lanes. Two additional independent replicas of 1 million unique cDNA reads from the same blood draw were analyzed for two donors (one aged 18 to 30 and one aged 80 or older).

General findings and caveats noted by the study authors: The long-lived group showed more naive CD4+ T cells, fewer expanded clones and increased TCR diversity than the aged group, suggesting age selection. Observed TCR beta diversity correlated strongly with the percentage of naive T cells measured by flow cytometry. Observed TCR beta diversity per million T cells fell roughly linearly with age, and a significant reduction was already apparent by age roughly 40. Because profiling used bulk unsorted PBMCs, naive and antigen-experienced compartments could not be compared conclusively. Because the CMV infection status of the donors was unknown, age-related changes in expanded clonotypes may potentially have been confounded. Estimates of total diversity based on one million sequenced T cells were regarded as lower bounds and as underestimates.

Donors were about 36 systemically healthy Caucasian individuals from Russia aged 6 to 90 years. Each donor gave ten milliliters of peripheral blood, drawn into EDTA-treated Vacutainer tubes. PBMCs were isolated by Ficoll-Paque density-gradient centrifugation, with at least 6 million obtained per sample. Total RNA, at least 6 micrograms per sample, was extracted from PBMCs with Trizol reagent. Naive CD45RAhigh/CD27high T cell percentages were measured by flow cytometry on a PBMC aliquot from every donor. Library method: 5' RACE. The instrument given in TCRdb is Illumina HiSeq 2500. A second PCR of roughly 7 to 11 cycles was performed with a sample-barcoded 5' primer and a J-beta primer mix. Each TCR beta cDNA molecule received a unique molecular identifier from a template-switch 5' adaptor carrying 12 random nucleotides. Each sample yielded at least 2.5 million CDR3-containing paired-end reads. First-strand cDNA was synthesized from all RNA with the Mint cDNA synthesis kit, primed by a TRBC-specific oligonucleotide. All cDNA was treated with uracil-DNA glycosylase and then went through a first 18-cycle PCR with the universal primers M1SS and BC2_uni_R. In the authors' own workflow: For normalization, 1 million high-quality reads were randomly selected from each sample, with every read carrying a distinct molecular identifier. Reads sharing molecular identifiers were discarded rather than binned into consensus sequences. MiTCR, run with a Q25 quality threshold and the strictest error-elimination algorithm, handled CDR3 identification, clonotype clustering and error correction. A nonparametric unseen species model using Euler transformation provided a lower-bound estimate of total TCR beta diversity. In-frame beta chains were kept once TCRdb had trimmed the public reads at Q25 with fastp and called clones with MiXCR. Every CDR3 protein is listed once, alongside the most common genes and DNA of its rows. The V and J calls were not made by the authors but by TCRdb's processing. The sample table records 650,000 to 800,000 distinct CDR3 sequences; 40% to 50% of these occur just once. The top ten constitute approximately 20% of the sample.

The sample comprised blood. In this chain, TRBV5-1 is recombined with TRBJ2-1; tentative D gene TRBD2, with 6 bases matching. The clonotype comes from a man aged 55 to 70 in good health. In nucleotides, the sequence is TGCGCCAGCAGCTTGGCCGCGGGGAGCTCCTACAATGAGCAGTTCTTC. This is translated as CASSLAAGSSYNEQFF.